The 27 T cell receptor beta chains in this list originate from one sample, sequenced in a study of T-cell memory formation after mild COVID-19. TCRdb called the 5' RACE reads again in MiXCR, with one record for every CDR3 protein. In the table there are over 350,000 distinct CDR3 sequences, 15% to 20% of which are singletons. The sequencing sample was made of PBMCs or a T cell subset sorted from them (not recorded which). The receptors shown here come from a man in his late teens or twenties who had mild COVID-19 (a few samples of this study predate the infection). Cell type and time point are not known.

This clonotype was seen more than once but under ten times. The chain carries TRBV12-3 or TRBV12-4 and TRBJ2-2; D is undetermined. This CDR3 is 13 amino acids long. V was trimmed by 1 base and J by 6 bases, leaving 6 bases between them. CDR3 DNA sequence: TGTGCCAGCAGTTTAGGGCTTCCCGGGGAGCTGTTTTTT. Its protein is CASSLGLPGELFF.

This chain links TRBV19 with TRBJ2-1; a possible D gene is TRBD1 (5 bases). Trimming shortened V by 6 bases and J by 9 bases, and 12 bases separated the two germline ends. Germline-derived CDR1 and CDR2 are LNHDA and SQIVND (reference sequence). The CDR3 has 12 amino acids. CDR3 loop: CASRVGAGEQFF. The CDR3 nucleotides read TGTGCCAGTAGAGTTGGGGCCGGTGAGCAGTTCTTC.

The genes are TRBV6-5 and TRBJ2-7; D might be TRBD2 (5 bases). There are 15 residues in the CDR3. The V end lost 0 bases, the J end lost 0 bases, and 9 bases lay between the germline ends. Germline V gene data show CDR1 as MNHEY and CDR2 as SVGAGI. CDR3 sequence reads: CASSYSAGASYEQYF. In DNA, the CDR3 is TGTGCCAGCAGTTACTCGGCGGGTGCCTCCTACGAGCAGTACTTC.

The chain recombines TRBV6-5 with TRBJ2-7; 7 bases are shared with TRBD1. V lost 7 bases, J lost 0 bases, and 6 bases stayed unmatched. Germline V gives CDR1 MNHEY, CDR2 SVGAGI. The CDR3 runs to 14 residues. Here the CDR3 reads CASTKGAFSYEQYF. As DNA, the CDR3 is TGTGCCAGCACCAAGGGGGCATTCTCCTACGAGCAGTACTTC.

J is TRBJ1-1 and V is TRBV4-3; D is unresolved. V was cut by 3 bases and J by 2 bases, with 10 bases left in between. In germline, CDR1 is LGHNA, CDR2 YSLEER. This CDR3 comprises 14 residues. The CDR3 DNA follows: TGCGCCAGCAGCCAGACTAGGCGTAACACTGAAGCTTTCTTT. This encodes CASSQTRRNTEAFF.

In this sample, this clonotype is medium-sized. The J gene is TRBJ1-1, the V gene TRBV19; D is undetermined. The CDR3 totals 14 residues. The V end was cut by 6 bases, the J end by 3 bases, with 14 bases between. Germline CDR1 reads LNHDA; CDR2 reads SQIVND (reference sequence). The CDR3 DNA is TGTGCCAGTAGGAGTGCTGGGCCCTACACTGAAGCTTTCTTT. Amino acids: CASRSAGPYTEAFF.

The rearrangement uses TRBV12-3 or TRBV12-4 and TRBJ1-1; D might be TRBD1 (6 bases). V was clipped by 6 bases and J by 7 bases, with 15 bases between them. The length of the CDR3 is 13 residues. CDR3 amino acids: CASRIGQGIEAFF. The CDR3 DNA sequence: TGTGCCAGCAGAATCGGCCAGGGGATTGAAGCTTTCTTT.

The rearrangement links TRBV5-1 to TRBJ2-7; possibly TRBD1 for D (6 bases). CDR1 and CDR2 (germline): SGHRS, YFSETQ. The CDR3 is 15 amino acids. V dropped 0 bases and J dropped 2 bases, with 12 bases sitting between them. The CDR3 reads CASSLVGTSTYEQYF. The CDR3 DNA reads TGCGCCAGCAGCTTGGTTGGGACAAGCACCTACGAGCAGTACTTC.

This rearrangement joins TRBV29-1 to TRBJ2-2; D perhaps matches TRBD1 (5 bases). Germline V gene lookup returns CDR1 SQVTM and CDR2 ANQGSEA. Trimming removed 5 bases from V and 4 bases from J, with 11 bases in between. CDR3 size: 13 residues. The CDR3 spells CSVSDSFTGELFF. Written as DNA, the CDR3 is TGCAGCGTTTCCGACAGCTTCACCGGGGAGCTGTTTTTT.

The CDR3 region is CASSQGYLNTEAFF. The CDR3 nucleotides are TGCGCCAGCAGCCAAGGCTATTTAAACACTGAAGCTTTCTTT. The V gene is TRBV4-3, the J gene TRBJ1-1; D unresolved. The CDR3 runs 14 residues. V lost 1 base, J lost 2 bases, and 8 bases lay in between. Per germline, CDR1 LGHNA and CDR2 YSLEER.

This chain connects TRBV3-1 to TRBJ2-6; the D gene is possibly TRBD2 (5 bases). The V end was cut by 3 bases, the J end by 0 bases, with 9 bases between. Germline V gene sequence: CDR1 LGHDT, CDR2 YNNKEL (reference sequence). CDR3 length: 16 amino acids. The CDR3 region is CASSHTGSSGANVLTF. The CDR3 DNA reads TGTGCCAGCAGCCATACTGGGAGCTCTGGGGCCAACGTCCTGACTTTC.

The chain carries TRBV4-1 and TRBJ2-7, with D hard to call. Trimming cost V 4 bases and J 8 bases, with 21 bases left between them. This CDR3 has 15 amino acids. Germline loops: CDR1 MGHRA, CDR2 YSYEKL. CDR3 DNA sequence: TGCGCCAGCAGCCCACAACGCCGACACCCCTGGCAGCAGTACTTC. It yields the protein CASSPQRRHPWQQYF.

This chain uses TRBV6-5 with TRBJ2-1; TRBD2 matches at 10 bases. Germline CDR1 MNHEY, CDR2 SVGAGI. The V gene end was trimmed by 6 bases and the J gene end by 3 bases; junction bases not matched to a gene: 2. This CDR3 has 14 residues. The CDR3 protein is CASRASGSYNEQFF. The DNA of the CDR3 is TGTGCCAGCAGAGCTAGCGGGAGCTACAATGAGCAGTTCTTC.

The CDR3 nucleotides are TGTGCCAGCAGTAACGGGGGGTCCTCCTACGAGCAGTACTTC. Amino acid sequence: CASSNGGSSYEQYF. The rearrangement joins TRBV4-2 to TRBJ2-7, with 7 nucleotides matching TRBD2. The V and J ends lost 6 bases and 0 bases, in that order; junction bases with no gene match: 5. Germline lookup yields CDR1 LGHNA and CDR2 YNFKEQ. The CDR3 is 14 amino acids.

This rearrangement joins TRBV16 to TRBJ1-2; D remains unclear. Germline V lookup: CDR1 KGHSY, CDR2 FQNENV. The CDR3 runs to 13 residues. V was pared by 2 bases and J by 7 bases, with 11 bases between. The CDR3 sequence: CASSQEFNGGYTF. CDR3 sequence (DNA): TGTGCCAGCAGCCAAGAATTCAACGGTGGCTACACCTTC. Together with reference TRBV16 and TRBJ1-2, the CDR3 gives the full variable domain: GEEVAQTPKHLVRGEGQKAKLYCAPIKGHSYVFWYQQVLKNEFKFLISFQNENVFDETGMPKERFSAKCLPNSPCSLEIQATKLEDSAVYFCASSQEFNGGYTFGSGTRLTVV.

This clonotype was seen at least ten times. This chain joins TRBV29-1 and TRBJ1-2, with unresolved D. The CDR3 covers 14 residues. Germline CDR1 and CDR2: SQVTM and ANQGSEA. V was shortened by 0 bases and J by 2 bases, with 10 bases between the two germline ends. This chain's CDR3 is CSVEEGGANYGYTF. The CDR3 nucleotides are TGCAGCGTTGAAGAAGGCGGTGCCAACTATGGCTACACCTTC. The variable domain in full, with the rest retrieved from reference TRBV29-1 and TRBJ1-2, is SAVISQKPSRDICQRGTSLTIQCQVDSQVTMMFWYRQQPGQSLTLIATANQGSEATYESGFVIDKFPISRPNLTFSTLTVSNMSPEDSSIYLCSVEEGGANYGYTFGSGTRLTVV.

The chain joins TRBV7-6 to TRBJ2-1; D perhaps matches TRBD1 (6 bases). Trimming left V 0 bases short and J 14 bases short, with 11 bases between. The germline V gene has CDR1 SGHVS and CDR2 FNYEAQ. This CDR3 is built from 12 residues. CDR3 DNA sequence: TGTGCCAGCAGCTTAGCACAGGGAAGGGAGTTCTTC. As protein: CASSLAQGREFF.

V usage is TRBV6-5 and J usage is TRBJ2-7; 8 bases match TRBD2. Per germline, CDR1 MNHEY and CDR2 SVGAGI. With V trimmed by 2 bases and J by 2 bases, 5 bases remained unmatched. This CDR3 is built from 15 residues. The CDR3: CASSYRPGGTYEQYF. The DNA for the CDR3 is TGTGCCAGCAGTTACCGCCCGGGGGGGACCTACGAGCAGTACTTC.

V usage is TRBV6-2 or TRBV6-3 and J usage is TRBJ2-5; D is perhaps TRBD2 (6 bases). Trimming took 5 bases from V and 5 from J, leaving 21 bases between them. There are 16 residues in the CDR3. Looked up from germline, CDR1 is MNHEY and CDR2 is SVGEGT. This CDR3 reads CASSPPPPGDGETQYF. The CDR3 bases are TGTGCCAGCAGTCCCCCTCCCCCGGGGGACGGCGAGACCCAGTACTTC.

This chain uses TRBV7-2 with TRBJ1-2; possible D gene TRBD1, 5 bases. Trimming took off 5 bases at V and 9 bases at J, with 22 bases between the two ends. Germline CDR1 and CDR2: SGHTA and FQGNSA. This CDR3 is 15 amino acids long. Written as DNA, the CDR3 is TGTGCCAGCAGCGCGTCAGGGAGCCGCATTTATTGCTACACCTTC. As protein: CASSASGSRIYCYTF.

J is TRBJ1-5 and V is TRBV5-5; possibly TRBD1 for D (5 bases). The V gene lost 4 bases and the J gene lost 3 bases, with 11 bases spanning the gap. Germline V gene lookup returns CDR1 SGHKS and CDR2 YYEKEE (reference sequence). This CDR3 is built from 14 residues. CDR3 bases: TGTGCCAGCAGCGCGGACACCCTCAATCAGCCCCAGCATTTT. Residues: CASSADTLNQPQHF. The full variable domain, completed using reference TRBV5-5 and TRBJ1-5, is DAGVTQSPTHLIKTRGQQVTLRCSPISGHKSVSWYQQVLGQGPQFIFQYYEKEERGRGNFPDRFSARQFPNYSSELNVNALLLGDSALYLCASSADTLNQPQHFGDGTRLSIL.

This clonotype was seen only a few times. At one end the junction does not follow the germline gene, possibly because of a read error. The chain has TRBV28 and TRBJ2-3; D gene uncertain. Germline values: CDR1 MDHEN, CDR2 SYDVKM. The CDR3 has 11 amino acids. The CDR3 nucleotides are TGTGCCAGCAGTTTCCCGGATAAGCAGTATTTT. This encodes CASSFPDKQYF.

At least ten counts were recorded for this clonotype. The chain has TRBV18 and TRBJ1-1; D is possibly TRBD1 (5 bases). The germline V and J ends were trimmed by 4 bases and 1 base, with 13 bases remaining between them. The germline V gene has CDR1 KGHSH and CDR2 LQKENI. The CDR3 runs to 15 residues. CDR3 protein: CASSLGGHTNTEAFF. CDR3 coding DNA: TGTGCCAGCTCACTCGGCGGACACACGAACACTGAAGCTTTCTTT.

The chain combines TRBV11-2 with TRBJ2-1; TRBD2 is a possible D gene (6 bases). The CDR3 loop spans 15 amino acids. V shed 4 bases and J shed 10 bases, with 20 bases lying between them. The germline V gene encodes CDR1 SGHAT and CDR2 FQNNGV. Here the CDR3 reads CASSSGGLQNLEQFF. In nucleotides, the CDR3 is TGTGCCAGCAGCTCCGGGGGACTGCAAAACCTCGAGCAGTTCTTC.

This chain links TRBV6-1 with TRBJ2-7, with D perhaps matching TRBD2 (5 bases). Trimming shortened V by 7 bases and J by 2 bases, and 15 bases separated the two germline ends. This CDR3 spans 14 amino acids. Germline CDR1 reads MNHNS; CDR2 reads SASEGT. The CDR3 sequence: CASKPSGGAYEQYF. Written as DNA, the CDR3 is TGTGCCAGCAAGCCCAGCGGCGGAGCCTACGAGCAGTACTTC.

J is TRBJ2-5 and V is TRBV23-1; TRBD2 might be the D (7 bases). TRBV23-1 is an ORF, with its function uncertain. V lost 0 bases and J lost 5, with 19 bases in between. There are 17 residues in the CDR3. CDR3 coding DNA: TGCGCCAGCAGTCAATCGCCCAGGGAGGGGGTTGGGGAGACCCAGTACTTC. The encoded protein is CASSQSPREGVGETQYF.

This sequence joins TRBV7-2 and TRBJ2-5; 8 bases are a match to TRBD2. CDR1 is SGHTA, CDR2 FQGNSA, per germline. This CDR3 region has 15 residues. V was pared by 2 bases and J by 2 bases, with 4 bases of the junction left unmatched. In nucleotides, the CDR3 is TGTGCCAGCAGCTTAACAGCGGGGGCACAAGAGACCCAGTACTTC. As protein: CASSLTAGAQETQYF. Based on the CDR3 plus reference TRBV7-2 and TRBJ2-5, the full variable domain is GAGVSQSPSNKVTEKGKDVELRCDPISGHTALYWYRQSLGQGLEFLIYFQGNSAPDKSGLPSDRFSAERTGGSVSTLTIQRTQQEDSAVYLCASSLTAGAQETQYFGPGTRLLVL.